These 15 T cell receptor beta chains were all obtained from the same sample, sequenced in a study of blood T cell repertoires in COVID-19. Produced via immunoSEQ multiplex PCR; TCRdb's table is partial and in-frame only. Among fewer than 700,000 clones listed, roughly 91% were seen once. The source material was peripheral blood. These receptors came from a woman in her 50s with COVID-19, enrolled during active disease.

V and J are TRBV19 and TRBJ1-1; D gene ambiguous. The CDR3 consists of 13 residues. Germline V gives CDR1 LNHDA, CDR2 SQIVND (reference sequence). Trimming took off 4 bases at V and 1 base at J, with 7 bases between the two ends. In DNA, the CDR3 is TGTGCCAGTAGTAGGGCCGCGAACACTGAAGCTTTCTTT. Encoded protein: CASSRAANTEAFF.

V usage is TRBV6-6 and J usage is TRBJ1-5; TRBD1 might be the D (6 bases). Per the germline V gene, CDR1 is MNHNY and CDR2 is SVGAGI (reference sequence). The CDR3 length is 16 residues. Deletions cut 6 bases from V and 0 bases from J, with 15 bases between. CDR3 DNA sequence: TGTGCCAGCAGCACCTCGGGAGGGGGTAGCAATCAGCCCCAGCATTTT. Translated, it gives CASSTSGGGSNQPQHF.

This chain uses TRBV10-2 with TRBJ2-3, with 12 bases fitting TRBD2. CDR1 WSHSY and CDR2 SAAADI come from the germline V gene. Losses at the gene ends were 4 bases for V and 2 bases for J; bases not matched to a gene: 7. The CDR3 has 17 amino acids. CDR3 DNA sequence: TGCGCCAGCAGTGCGCGACTAGCGGGGGACCTCACAGATACGCAGTATTTT. This gives the protein CASSARLAGDLTDTQYF.

The genes are TRBV5-6 and TRBJ2-7; the D is unclear. Trimming cost V 0 bases and J 4 bases, with 5 bases left between them. Germline V gene sequence: CDR1 SGHDT, CDR2 YYEEEE. The CDR3 sequence is 12 residues long. CDR3 nucleotide sequence: TGTGCCAGCAGCTTGGGTCGGTACGAGCAGTACTTC. Translated, it gives CASSLGRYEQYF.

J is TRBJ1-2 and V is TRBV12-3 or TRBV12-4; maybe TRBD1 (5 bases). This CDR3 spans 13 amino acids. The V and J ends lost 6 bases and 8 bases respectively, with 16 bases between them. The CDR3 sequence is CASSPRVGWGYTF. CDR3 bases: TGTGCCAGCAGCCCCAGGGTGGGTTGGGGCTACACCTTC.

J is TRBJ2-1 and V is TRBV11-2, with 10 bases that match TRBD2. This CDR3 comprises 16 residues. Trimming took 2 bases from V and 8 from J; bases not matched to a gene: 9. Germline V gives CDR1 SGHAT, CDR2 FQNNGV. The CDR3 region has the DNA TGTGCCAGCAGCTTACTAAGCGGGGGGGGTGTCGATGAGCAGTTCTTC. It codes for CASSLLSGGGVDEQFF.

The V and J genes are TRBV3-1 (or the pseudogene TRBV3-2) and TRBJ2-3; TRBD2 is a possible D gene (7 bases). This CDR3 region has 17 residues. The germline V and J ends were trimmed by 0 bases and 4 bases, with 17 bases remaining between them. Germline CDR1 and CDR2: LGHDT and YNNKEL (reference sequence). The CDR3 spells CASSQDLLGGVADTQYF. The CDR3, as DNA: TGTGCCAGCAGCCAAGATCTCCTAGGGGGGGTGGCAGATACGCAGTATTTT.

V usage is TRBV5-1 and J usage is TRBJ2-5, with D possibly TRBD1 on 6 matching bases. Trimming took off 5 bases at V and 1 base at J, with 9 bases between the two ends. CDR1 and CDR2 from the germline V gene are SGHRS and YFSETQ. The CDR3 consists of 13 residues. The CDR3 sequence: CASRVQGQETQYF. CDR3 sequence (DNA): TGCGCCAGCAGGGTACAGGGCCAAGAGACCCAGTACTTC.

The gene calls are TRBV30 and TRBJ1-2, with 10 bases lining up with TRBD1. Germline CDR1 GTSNPN, CDR2 SVGIG (reference sequence). The CDR3 is 12 residues long. The ends lost 1 base at V and 12 bases at J; junction bases unmatched: 5. CDR3 in amino acids: CAWSAGTGEDTF. CDR3 nucleotides: TGTGCCTGGAGTGCAGGGACAGGGGAGGACACCTTC.

The rearrangement uses TRBV2 and TRBJ2-1; maybe TRBD1 (6 bases). Trimming removed 2 bases from V and 0 bases from J, with 11 bases in between. Germline V lookup: CDR1 SNHLY, CDR2 FYNNEI. This CDR3 has 16 amino acids. The CDR3: CASSERQGSSYNEQFF. Written as DNA, the CDR3 is TGTGCCAGCAGTGAACGGCAGGGGAGCTCCTACAATGAGCAGTTCTTC.

V usage is TRBV5-6 and J usage is TRBJ2-1; 12 bases agree with TRBD1. Germline-derived CDR1 and CDR2 are SGHDT and YYEEEE. CDR3 length: 18 amino acids. Trimming cost V 4 bases and J 4 bases; bases outside gene matches: 12. The CDR3 DNA reads TGTGCCAGCAGCCCCGTCCCGGGACAGGGGGCCGAATACAATGAGCAGTTCTTC. It encodes CASSPVPGQGAEYNEQFF.

This chain's CDR3 is CASSERGLYGYTF. Here the CDR3 DNA reads TGTGCCAGCAGTGAAAGGGGGCTCTATGGCTACACCTTC. The rearrangement links TRBV6-1 to TRBJ1-2, with TRBD1 identical over 7 bases. The CDR3 covers 13 residues. V lost 2 bases, J lost 4 bases, and 1 base stayed unmatched. CDR1 is MNHNS, CDR2 SASEGT, per germline.

The rearrangement joins TRBV2 to TRBJ1-5, with 8 bases aligning to TRBD1. V shed 7 bases and J 6 bases; nucleotides not matched to a gene: 8. The CDR3 loop spans 14 amino acids. Germline lookup yields CDR1 SNHLY and CDR2 FYNNEI. The CDR3 loop is CASNTGQAGQPQHF. The CDR3 nucleotides read TGTGCCAGCAACACGGGACAGGCTGGTCAGCCCCAGCATTTT. Based on the CDR3 plus reference TRBV2 and TRBJ1-5, the full variable domain is EPEVTQTPSHQVTQMGQEVILRCVPISNHLYFYWYRQILGQKVEFLVSFYNNEISEKSEIFDDQFSVERPDGSNFTLKIRSTKLEDSAMYFCASNTGQAGQPQHFGDGTRLSIL.

This chain connects TRBV5-1 to TRBJ2-3; D is ambiguous. Trimming stripped 0 bases from V and 9 bases from J, with 11 bases between. The CDR3 has 13 amino acids. Germline V CDR1 and CDR2: SGHRS, YFSETQ. DNA of the CDR3: TGCGCCAGCAGCTTGGGACCGGCCGGGACGCAGTATTTT. As protein: CASSLGPAGTQYF.

This rearrangement joins TRBV6-5 to TRBJ2-1; the match to TRBD2 covers 8 bases. CDR1 MNHEY and CDR2 SVGAGI come from the germline V gene. The CDR3 covers 15 residues. Trimming cost V 6 bases and J 7 bases; bases outside gene matches: 11. CDR3 in DNA: TGTGCCAGCAGCCTTCTGGCGGGGGGAGGGAATGAGCAGTTCTTC. Protein: CASSLLAGGGNEQFF.